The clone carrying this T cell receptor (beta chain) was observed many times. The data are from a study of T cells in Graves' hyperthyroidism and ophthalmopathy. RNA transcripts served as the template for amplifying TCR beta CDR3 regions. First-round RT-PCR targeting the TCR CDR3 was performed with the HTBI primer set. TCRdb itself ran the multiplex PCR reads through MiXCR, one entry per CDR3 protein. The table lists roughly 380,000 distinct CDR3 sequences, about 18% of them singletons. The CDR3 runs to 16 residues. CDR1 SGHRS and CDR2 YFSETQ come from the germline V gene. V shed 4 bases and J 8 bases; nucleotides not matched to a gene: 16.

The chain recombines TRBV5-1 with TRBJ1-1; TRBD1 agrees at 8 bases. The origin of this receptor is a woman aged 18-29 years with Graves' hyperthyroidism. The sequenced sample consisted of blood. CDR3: CASSPLTGAGVLEAFF. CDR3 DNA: TGCGCCAGCAGCCCTCTGACAGGGGCGGGGGTACTCGAAGCTTTCTTT.